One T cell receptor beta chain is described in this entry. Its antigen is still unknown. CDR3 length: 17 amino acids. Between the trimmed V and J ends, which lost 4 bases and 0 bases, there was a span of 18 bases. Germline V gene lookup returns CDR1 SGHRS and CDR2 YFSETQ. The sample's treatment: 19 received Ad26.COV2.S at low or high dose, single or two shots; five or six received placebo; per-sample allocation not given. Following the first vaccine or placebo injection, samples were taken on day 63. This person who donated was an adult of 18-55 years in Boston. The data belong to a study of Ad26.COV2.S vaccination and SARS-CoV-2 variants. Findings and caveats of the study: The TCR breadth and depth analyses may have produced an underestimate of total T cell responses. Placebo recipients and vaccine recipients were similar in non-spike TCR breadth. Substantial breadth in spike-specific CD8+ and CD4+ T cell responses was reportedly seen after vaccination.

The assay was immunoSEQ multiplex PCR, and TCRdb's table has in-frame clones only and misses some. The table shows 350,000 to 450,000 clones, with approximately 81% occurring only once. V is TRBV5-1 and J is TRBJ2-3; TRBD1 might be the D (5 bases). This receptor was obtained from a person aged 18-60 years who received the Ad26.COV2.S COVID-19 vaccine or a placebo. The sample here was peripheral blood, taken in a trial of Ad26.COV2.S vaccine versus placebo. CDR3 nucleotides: TGCGCCAGCAGCATACCCAACCAGGGTGGAAGCACAGATACGCAGTATTTT. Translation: CASSIPNQGGSTDTQYF.